This T cell receptor beta chain was captured in a study of regulatory T cells in long-lasting Graves disease. The CDR3 runs 15 residues. Trimming shortened V by 4 bases and J by 0 bases, and 12 bases separated the two germline ends. Germline CDR1 reads MDHEN; CDR2 reads SYDVKM. Sequencing libraries for TCR beta were prepared with iRepertoire HTBI primers and Arm-PCR of CDR3 regions. In TCRdb, the multiplex PCR reads were re-called with MiXCR into one record per CDR3 protein. This table holds about 200,000 distinct CDR3 sequences, roughly 20% found once. This clonotype was observed many times. Specified time point: newly diagnosed GD, antithyroid drugs for less than 3 months. PBMC-extracted RNA yielded the TCR library. Another study also made use of these data, one on T cells in Graves' hyperthyroidism and ophthalmopathy. This second report adds: Orbital computed tomography and thyroid ultrasound, together with serum TRAb and thyroxine and clinical symptoms, were used for diagnoses. The HTBI primer set served for first-round RT-PCR of the TCR CDR3. Most thyroid clonotypes expanded above 0.001 were also detected in blood.

V is TRBV28 and J is TRBJ1-2; weak D call: TRBD1 (6 bases). The receptor was isolated from a woman aged 25 to 45 with Graves disease. This sample comprised peripheral blood mononuclear cells (PBMCs), obtained at new diagnosis, from a patient treated with antithyroid drugs. CDR3 DNA: TGTGCCAGCAGTTCCCCCAGGGGCTCTAACTATGGCTACACCTTC. Encoded protein: CASSSPRGSNYGYTF.